A single sample gave rise to the 23 T cell receptor beta chains below, sequenced in a study of T cell changes during pregnancy in multiple sclerosis. Using immunoSEQ multiplex PCR, the repertoire was profiled, and TCRdb retains in-frame clones only, with some absent. The data contain around 33,000 clones, about 90% of them seen just once; the ten biggest clones take up 3.5% to 4%. This sample comprised CD8+ T cells from peripheral blood mononuclear cells, obtained in the third trimester of pregnancy. These receptors originate from a female donor with multiple sclerosis, enrolled in a pregnancy study.

The rearrangement uses TRBV29-1 and TRBJ2-1; no definite D call. The V gene lost 6 bases and the J gene lost 5 bases, with 8 bases spanning the gap. The CDR3 length is 11 residues. The germline V gene has CDR1 SQVTM and CDR2 ANQGSEA. The CDR3 reads CSVAPNNEQFF. CDR3 nucleotide sequence: TGCAGCGTAGCGCCTAACAATGAGCAGTTCTTC.

This sequence joins TRBV4-3 and TRBJ1-3; 7 positions match TRBD1. The germline V gene has CDR1 LGHNA and CDR2 YSLEER. The CDR3 covers 14 residues. Unmatched junction bases numbered 5, after V lost 8 bases and J lost 1 base. The CDR3 spells CASSSTGSGNTIYF. DNA for the CDR3: TGCGCCAGCTCTTCGACAGGGTCTGGAAACACCATATATTTT.

The chain joins TRBV6-6 to TRBJ1-1, with TRBD1 identical over 9 bases. Trimming cost V 5 bases and J 5 bases; bases outside gene matches: 9. Germline V gene lookup returns CDR1 MNHNY and CDR2 SVGAGI (reference sequence). The CDR3 extends over 15 amino acids. The CDR3, as DNA: TGTGCCAGCAGTGGGTCCGGGACAGGGAAAACTGAAGCTTTCTTT. Translated, it gives CASSGSGTGKTEAFF.

This clone was recorded once. V gene TRBV4-1 combines with J gene TRBJ1-2; no clear D. Germline V lookup: CDR1 MGHRA, CDR2 YSYEKL. Between the trimmed V and J ends, which lost 0 bases and 5 bases, there was a span of 16 bases. There are 16 residues in the CDR3. The CDR3 spells CASSQDVISEDYGYTF. The CDR3 DNA is TGCGCCAGCAGCCAAGATGTCATTTCAGAGGATTATGGCTACACCTTC.

The CDR3 sequence: CASSPLSRDRVFGGNYGYTF. The CDR3, as DNA: TGTGCCAGCAGCCCCCTTAGCCGGGACAGGGTTTTTGGAGGCAACTATGGCTACACCTTC. This sequence joins TRBV9 and TRBJ1-2; 9 bases align to TRBD1. Germline loops: CDR1 SGDLS, CDR2 YYNGEE. V trimming: 4 bases; J trimming: 2 bases; junction bases outside the gene matches: 21. The CDR3 spans 20 residues.

The J gene is TRBJ1-1, the V gene TRBV19, with D tentatively TRBD1 (6 bases). V dropped 6 bases and J dropped 0 bases, with 8 bases sitting between them. CDR1 and CDR2 (germline): LNHDA, SQIVND (reference sequence). The CDR3 runs to 13 residues. The CDR3 sequence is CASSGTLNTEAFF. CDR3 DNA sequence: TGTGCCAGTAGCGGGACATTGAACACTGAAGCTTTCTTT. Full variable domain (outside the CDR3, taken from reference TRBV19 and TRBJ1-1): DGGITQSPKYLFRKEGQNVTLSCEQNLNHDAMYWYRQDPGQGLRLIYYSQIVNDFQKGDIAEGYSVSREKKESFPLTVTSAQKNPTAFYLCASSGTLNTEAFFGQGTRLTVV.

The J gene is TRBJ2-2, the V gene TRBV19; 8 nucleotides align to TRBD1. The CDR3 runs 16 residues. From germline, CDR1 is LNHDA and CDR2 SQIVND (reference sequence). V gave up 5 bases and J gave up 5 bases; unmatched junction bases: 10. The CDR3 DNA sequence: TGTGCCAGTAGTCTGGCAGGGGGCCCCTTGACCGGGGAGCTGTTTTTT. Amino acids: CASSLAGGPLTGELFF.

This rearrangement joins TRBV6-5 to TRBJ1-1; D not resolved. The germline V gene encodes CDR1 MNHEY and CDR2 SVGAGI. With 8 bases removed from V and 7 bases from J, the gap between germline ends came to 14 bases. The CDR3 runs 12 residues. The CDR3 is CASRSVRVEAFF. The CDR3 nucleotides read TGTGCCAGCCGGTCGGTTCGGGTTGAAGCTTTCTTT.

The chain couples TRBV5-6 to TRBJ1-1; no firm D call. V lost 4 bases, J lost 2 bases, and 12 bases lay in between. Germline CDR1 SGHDT, CDR2 YYEEEE. The CDR3 consists of 14 residues. The CDR3 bases are TGTGCCAGCAGCCCGGCAGGTGCCAACACTGAAGCTTTCTTT. Translated, it gives CASSPAGANTEAFF.

CDR3 sequence reads: CAIKRGRPDPNTEAFF. The DNA for the CDR3 is TGTGCCATCAAAAGAGGGCGGCCCGACCCTAACACTGAAGCTTTCTTT. The chain is built from TRBV10-3 and TRBJ1-1; no clear D gene. Germline assignment: CDR1 ENHRY and CDR2 SYGVKD. The CDR3 consists of 16 residues. V lost 7 bases, J lost 2 bases, and 20 bases lay in between.

The genes are TRBV4-1 and TRBJ1-2, with D maybe TRBD1 (5 bases). The V and J ends lost 4 bases and 1 base respectively, with 13 bases between them. The CDR3 loop spans 15 amino acids. In germline, CDR1 is MGHRA, CDR2 YSYEKL. CDR3 coding DNA: TGCGCCAGCAGCCTTAACCGACAGATTAACTATGGCTACACCTTC. It yields the protein CASSLNRQINYGYTF.

The chain is built from TRBV27 and TRBJ1-3, with D perhaps TRBD1 (5 bases). The germline gives CDR1 MNHEY, CDR2 SMNVEV (reference sequence). V lost 4 bases and J 4 bases, leaving 14 bases between the germline ends. The CDR3 consists of 15 residues. This CDR3 reads CASSSLGALGNTIYF. CDR3 DNA: TGTGCCAGCAGTTCCCTAGGGGCCTTAGGAAACACCATATATTTT.

The chain carries TRBV5-6 and TRBJ2-6; D is undetermined. The CDR3 covers 13 residues. V shed 4 bases and J shed 3 bases, with 5 bases lying between them. Germline-derived CDR1 and CDR2 are SGHDT and YYEEEE. This CDR3 reads CASSTGGANVLTF. The CDR3 coding sequence is TGTGCCAGCAGCACCGGTGGGGCCAACGTCCTGACTTTC.

CDR3 coding DNA: TGTGCCAGCAGTTTAGGACTAGCCTACGAGCAGTACTTC. Translated, it gives CASSLGLAYEQYF. The chain is built from TRBV27 and TRBJ2-7, with TRBD2 matching 7 bases. The V and J ends lost 2 bases and 2 bases, in that order; junction bases with no gene match: 0. CDR1 and CDR2 from the germline V gene are MNHEY and SMNVEV (reference sequence). This CDR3 has 13 amino acids.

This clone appeared once. This chain links TRBV9 with TRBJ2-1; possibly TRBD2 for D (7 bases). Germline V gene data show CDR1 as SGDLS and CDR2 as YYNGEE. This CDR3 is 15 amino acids long. V shed 0 bases and J shed 4 bases, with 11 bases lying between them. The CDR3 region is CASSVEGGRYNEQFF. CDR3 coding DNA: TGTGCCAGCAGCGTAGAGGGGGGGAGGTACAATGAGCAGTTCTTC.

This clone was seen a few times. The chain combines TRBV19 with TRBJ2-7; tentatively, D is TRBD1 (6 bases). The V end lost 5 bases, the J end lost 0 bases, and 11 bases lay between the germline ends. The germline V gene encodes CDR1 LNHDA and CDR2 SQIVND (reference sequence). CDR3 length equals 14 residues. CDR3 sequence (DNA): TGTGCCAGTAGTCCGTGGGGGCCCTCCTACGAGCAGTACTTC. Protein sequence: CASSPWGPSYEQYF. Based on the CDR3 plus reference TRBV19 and TRBJ2-7, the full variable domain is DGGITQSPKYLFRKEGQNVTLSCEQNLNHDAMYWYRQDPGQGLRLIYYSQIVNDFQKGDIAEGYSVSREKKESFPLTVTSAQKNPTAFYLCASSPWGPSYEQYFGPGTRLTVT.

The chain couples TRBV14 to TRBJ2-1; D gene ambiguous. This CDR3 comprises 14 residues. CDR1 and CDR2 (germline): SGHDN, FVKESK. With 1 base removed from V and 2 bases from J, the gap between germline ends came to 6 bases. The CDR3 DNA is TGTGCCAGCAGCCAAGTGGGCACCTACAATGAGCAGTTCTTC. This codes for CASSQVGTYNEQFF.

The chain combines TRBV4-1 with TRBJ2-7, with 7 bases matching TRBD1. With V trimmed by 5 bases and J by 1 base, 2 bases remained unmatched. Germline V gene data show CDR1 as MGHRA and CDR2 as YSYEKL. This CDR3 has 13 residues. The CDR3 DNA is TGCGCCAGCAGCGGACAGGTTTCCTACGAGCAGTACTTC. Encoded protein: CASSGQVSYEQYF.

The chain joins TRBV11-1 to TRBJ2-7; 9 positions match TRBD1. The CDR3 runs 14 residues. Germline lookup yields CDR1 SGHAT and CDR2 FQDESV (reference sequence). Trimming cost V 5 bases and J 1 base; bases outside gene matches: 3. The CDR3 loop is CASSTDRGSYEQYF. The CDR3 DNA follows: TGTGCCAGCAGCACGGACAGGGGTTCCTACGAGCAGTACTTC.

V is TRBV16 and J is TRBJ2-1; D gene unclear. CDR1 is KGHSY, CDR2 FQNENV, per germline. The CDR3 runs 13 residues. Trimming stripped 3 bases from V and 7 bases from J, with 10 bases between. The CDR3 spells CASSHLSRNEQFF. The CDR3 nucleotides are TGTGCCAGCAGCCATCTCTCGAGGAATGAGCAGTTCTTC. Based on the CDR3 plus reference TRBV16 and TRBJ2-1, the full variable domain is GEEVAQTPKHLVRGEGQKAKLYCAPIKGHSYVFWYQQVLKNEFKFLISFQNENVFDETGMPKERFSAKCLPNSPCSLEIQATKLEDSAVYFCASSHLSRNEQFFGPGTRLTVL.

By its share, this clone is medium-sized. The CDR3 is CASSDGAGGTNIQYF. The CDR3 coding sequence is TGTGCCAGCAGTGACGGGGCGGGAGGGACGAACATTCAGTACTTC. V gene TRBV6-1 combines with J gene TRBJ2-4, with 9 bases fitting TRBD2. From germline, CDR1 is MNHNS and CDR2 SASEGT. CDR3 size: 15 residues. J was trimmed by 7 bases and V by 3 bases; bases with no gene match: 7.

The genes are TRBV19 and TRBJ1-1; possible D gene TRBD1, 5 bases. CDR1 and CDR2 (germline): LNHDA, SQIVND (reference sequence). The CDR3 is 14 residues long. Trimming cost V 3 bases and J 6 bases, with 14 bases left between them. CDR3 amino acids: CASSMGPQTAEAFF. CDR3 DNA sequence: TGTGCCAGTAGTATGGGGCCTCAAACCGCTGAAGCTTTCTTT. Drawing the rest from reference TRBV19 and TRBJ1-1, the complete variable domain is DGGITQSPKYLFRKEGQNVTLSCEQNLNHDAMYWYRQDPGQGLRLIYYSQIVNDFQKGDIAEGYSVSREKKESFPLTVTSAQKNPTAFYLCASSMGPQTAEAFFGQGTRLTVV.

This clone was seen a handful of times. The genes are TRBV7-6 and TRBJ2-1, with TRBD2 matching over 7 bases. The CDR3 spans 18 residues. The V gene's germline CDR1 is SGHVS and CDR2 FNYEAQ. V was clipped by 5 bases and J by 1 base; unmatched bases: 14. The CDR3 sequence: CASSSLADAETSYNEQFF. CDR3 bases: TGTGCCAGCAGCAGTCTAGCGGATGCCGAAACATCCTACAATGAGCAGTTCTTC.